This TCR beta chain was captured in a study of blood T cell repertoires in COVID-19. Assay used: immunoSEQ multiplex PCR; TCRdb lists only in-frame clones, some missing. This sample has about 50,000 clones, with 91% found just once. V dropped 3 bases and J dropped 2; count of bases not matched to a gene: 10. This CDR3 comprises 18 residues. The germline V gene encodes CDR1 KGHDR and CDR2 SFDVKD. V usage is TRBV24-1 and J usage is TRBJ2-7, with 12 nucleotides matching TRBD1. Sample: peripheral blood. The source is a man aged 45-65 years with active COVID-19. CDR3 in DNA: TGTGCCACCAGTGATATACTCTCGGGACAGGGGGCCGCCTACGAGCAGTACTTC. It codes for CATSDILSGQGAAYEQYF.